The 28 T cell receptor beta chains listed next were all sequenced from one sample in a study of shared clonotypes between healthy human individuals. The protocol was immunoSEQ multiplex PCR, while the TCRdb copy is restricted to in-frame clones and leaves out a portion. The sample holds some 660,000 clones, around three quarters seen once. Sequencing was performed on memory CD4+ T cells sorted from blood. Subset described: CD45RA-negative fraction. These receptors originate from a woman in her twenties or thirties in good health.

CDR3 in amino acids: CAWRRDGGNQPQHF. The CDR3 region has the DNA TGTGCCTGGAGGCGGGACGGGGGCAATCAGCCCCAGCATTTT. The V and J genes are TRBV30 and TRBJ1-5; maybe TRBD1 (5 bases). This CDR3 has 14 amino acids. The V end was cut by 3 bases, the J end by 2 bases, with 11 bases between. Germline CDR1 reads GTSNPN; CDR2 reads SVGIG (reference sequence). The full variable domain, in which reference TRBV30 and TRBJ1-5 provide the parts outside the CDR3, is SQTIHQWPATLVQPVGSPLSLECTVEGTSNPNLYWYRQAAGRGLQLLFYSVGIGQISSEVPQNLSASRPQDRQFILSSKKLLLSDSGFYLCAWRRDGGNQPQHFGDGTRLSIL.

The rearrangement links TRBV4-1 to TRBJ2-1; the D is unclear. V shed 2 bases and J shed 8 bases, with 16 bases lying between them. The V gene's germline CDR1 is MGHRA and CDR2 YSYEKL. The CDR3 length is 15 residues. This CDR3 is CASSQSRKSSDEQFF. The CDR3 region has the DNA TGCGCCAGCAGCCAATCTAGAAAGTCCTCCGATGAGCAGTTCTTC.

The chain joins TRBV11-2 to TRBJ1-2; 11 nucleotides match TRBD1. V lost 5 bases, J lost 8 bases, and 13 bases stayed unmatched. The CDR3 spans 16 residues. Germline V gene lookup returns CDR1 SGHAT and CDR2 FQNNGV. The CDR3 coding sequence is TGTGCCAGCAGCCCCCAACGGGTCGGGACAGGGGGAGGCTACACCTTC. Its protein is CASSPQRVGTGGGYTF.

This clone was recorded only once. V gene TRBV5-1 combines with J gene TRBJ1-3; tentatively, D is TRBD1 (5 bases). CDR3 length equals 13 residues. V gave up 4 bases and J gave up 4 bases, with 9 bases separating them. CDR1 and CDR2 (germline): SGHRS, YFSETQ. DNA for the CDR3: TGCGCCAGCAGCCTAGGGGAGGGAAACACCATATATTTT. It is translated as CASSLGEGNTIYF.

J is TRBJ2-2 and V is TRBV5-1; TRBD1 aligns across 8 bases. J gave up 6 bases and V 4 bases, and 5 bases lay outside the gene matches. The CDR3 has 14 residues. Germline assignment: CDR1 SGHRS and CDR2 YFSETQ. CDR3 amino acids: CASSPGDRPGELFF. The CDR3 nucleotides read TGCGCCAGCAGCCCGGGGGACAGGCCCGGGGAGCTGTTTTTT.

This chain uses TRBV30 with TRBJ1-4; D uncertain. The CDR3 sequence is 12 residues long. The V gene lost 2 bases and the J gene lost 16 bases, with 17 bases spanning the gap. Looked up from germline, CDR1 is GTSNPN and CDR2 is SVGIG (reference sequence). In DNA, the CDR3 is TGTGCCTGGAGTAGGGCTCTGGAGCCACCGTTTTTT. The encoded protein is CAWSRALEPPFF. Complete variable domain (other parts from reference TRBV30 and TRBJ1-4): SQTIHQWPATLVQPVGSPLSLECTVEGTSNPNLYWYRQAAGRGLQLLFYSVGIGQISSEVPQNLSASRPQDRQFILSSKKLLLSDSGFYLCAWSRALEPPFFGSGTQLSVL.

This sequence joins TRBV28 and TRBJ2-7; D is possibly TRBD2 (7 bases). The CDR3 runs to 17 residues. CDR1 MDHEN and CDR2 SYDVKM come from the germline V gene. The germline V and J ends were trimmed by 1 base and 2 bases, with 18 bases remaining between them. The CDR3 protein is CASSLSPGEGRTYEQYF. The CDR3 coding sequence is TGTGCCAGCAGTTTATCCCCAGGGGAGGGTAGGACCTACGAGCAGTACTTC. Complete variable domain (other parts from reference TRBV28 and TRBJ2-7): DVKVTQSSRYLVKRTGEKVFLECVQDMDHENMFWYRQDPGLGLRLIYFSYDVKMKEKGDIPEGYSVSREKKERFSLILESASTNQTSMYLCASSLSPGEGRTYEQYFGPGTRLTVT.

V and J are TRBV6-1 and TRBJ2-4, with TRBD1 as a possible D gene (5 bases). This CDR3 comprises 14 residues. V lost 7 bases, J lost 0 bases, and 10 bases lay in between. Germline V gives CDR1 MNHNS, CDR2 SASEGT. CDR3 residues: CASNTGVAKNIQYF. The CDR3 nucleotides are TGTGCCAGCAACACAGGAGTAGCCAAAAACATTCAGTACTTC.

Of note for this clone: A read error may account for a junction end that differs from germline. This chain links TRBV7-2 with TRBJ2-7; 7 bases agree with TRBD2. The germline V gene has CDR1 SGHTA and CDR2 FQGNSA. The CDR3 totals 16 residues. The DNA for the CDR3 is TGTGCCAGCAGCCAATCCGCCATGACTAGCTCCAACGAGCAGTACTTC. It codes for CASSQSAMTSSNEQYF.

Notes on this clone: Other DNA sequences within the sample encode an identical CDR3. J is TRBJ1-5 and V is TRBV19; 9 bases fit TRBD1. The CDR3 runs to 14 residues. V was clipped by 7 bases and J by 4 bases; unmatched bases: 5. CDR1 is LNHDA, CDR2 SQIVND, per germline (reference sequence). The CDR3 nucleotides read TGTGCCAGTAAGGGGGGACAGGGTAATCAGCCCCAGCATTTT. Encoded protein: CASKGGQGNQPQHF.

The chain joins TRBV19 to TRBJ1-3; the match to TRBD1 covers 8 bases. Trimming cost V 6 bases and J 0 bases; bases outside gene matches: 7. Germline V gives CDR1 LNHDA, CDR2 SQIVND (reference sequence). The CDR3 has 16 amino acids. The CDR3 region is CASRMGQANSGNTIYF. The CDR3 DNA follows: TGTGCCAGTAGAATGGGACAGGCAAACTCTGGAAACACCATATATTTT.

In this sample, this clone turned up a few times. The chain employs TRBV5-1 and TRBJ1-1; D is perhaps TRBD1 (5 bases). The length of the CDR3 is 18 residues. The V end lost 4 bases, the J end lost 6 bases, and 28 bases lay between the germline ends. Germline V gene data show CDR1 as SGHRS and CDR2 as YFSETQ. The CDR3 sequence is CASSLIPGGSVGAPEAFF. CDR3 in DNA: TGCGCCAGCAGCCTGATCCCCGGGGGTTCAGTCGGTGCCCCTGAAGCTTTCTTT.

The CDR3: CASRQTGANYGYTF. The CDR3, as DNA: TGTGCCAGCAGGCAAACAGGGGCTAACTATGGCTACACCTTC. The rearrangement links TRBV6-5 to TRBJ1-2; 7 nucleotides agree with TRBD1. The CDR3 consists of 14 residues. Germline V gene sequence: CDR1 MNHEY, CDR2 SVGAGI. V shed 6 bases and J 0 bases; nucleotides not matched to a gene: 4.

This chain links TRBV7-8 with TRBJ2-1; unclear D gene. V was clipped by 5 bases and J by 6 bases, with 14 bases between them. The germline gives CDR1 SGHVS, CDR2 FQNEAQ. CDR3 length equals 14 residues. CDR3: CASSKTEAANEQFF. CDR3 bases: TGTGCCAGCAGCAAGACCGAGGCGGCCAATGAGCAGTTCTTC.

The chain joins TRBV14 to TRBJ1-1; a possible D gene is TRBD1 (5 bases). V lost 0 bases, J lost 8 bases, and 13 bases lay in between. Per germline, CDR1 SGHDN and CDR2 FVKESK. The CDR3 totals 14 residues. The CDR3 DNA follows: TGTGCCAGCAGCCAAGATCTTCGGGACGGAGAAGCTTTCTTT. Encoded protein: CASSQDLRDGEAFF.

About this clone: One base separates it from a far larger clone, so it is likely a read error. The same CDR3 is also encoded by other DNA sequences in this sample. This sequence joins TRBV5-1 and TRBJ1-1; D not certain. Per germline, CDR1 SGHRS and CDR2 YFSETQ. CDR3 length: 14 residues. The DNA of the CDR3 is TGCGCCAGCAGCTTCTCAGTTAGGAACACCGAAGCTTTCTTT. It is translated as CASSFSVRNTEAFF.

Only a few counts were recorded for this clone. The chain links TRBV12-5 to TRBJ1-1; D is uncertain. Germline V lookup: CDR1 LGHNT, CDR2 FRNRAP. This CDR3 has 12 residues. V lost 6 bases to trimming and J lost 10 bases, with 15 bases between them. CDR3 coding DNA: TGTGCTAGTGGCCCCGCGGGAAGGCTAGCTTTCTTT. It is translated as CASGPAGRLAFF.

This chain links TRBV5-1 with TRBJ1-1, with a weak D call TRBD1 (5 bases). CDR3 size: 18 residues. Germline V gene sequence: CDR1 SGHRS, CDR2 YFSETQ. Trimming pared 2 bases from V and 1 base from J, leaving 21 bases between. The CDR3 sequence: CASSLIHRGALSNTEAFF. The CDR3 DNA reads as TGCGCCAGCAGCTTAATCCACCGCGGGGCTTTATCGAACACTGAAGCTTTCTTT.

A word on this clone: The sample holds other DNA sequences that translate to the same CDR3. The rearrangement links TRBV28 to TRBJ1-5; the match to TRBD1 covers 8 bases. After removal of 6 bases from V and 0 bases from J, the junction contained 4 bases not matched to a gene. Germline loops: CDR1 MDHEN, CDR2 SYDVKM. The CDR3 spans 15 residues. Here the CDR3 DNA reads TGTGCCAGCAGGGAAGACAGGGGTAGCAATCAGCCCCAGCATTTT. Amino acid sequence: CASREDRGSNQPQHF.

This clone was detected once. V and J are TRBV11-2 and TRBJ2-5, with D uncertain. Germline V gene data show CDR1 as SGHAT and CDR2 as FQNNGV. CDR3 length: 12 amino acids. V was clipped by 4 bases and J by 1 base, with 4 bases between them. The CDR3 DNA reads TGTGCCAGCAGCTCTAGCCAAGAGACCCAGTACTTC. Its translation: CASSSSQETQYF.

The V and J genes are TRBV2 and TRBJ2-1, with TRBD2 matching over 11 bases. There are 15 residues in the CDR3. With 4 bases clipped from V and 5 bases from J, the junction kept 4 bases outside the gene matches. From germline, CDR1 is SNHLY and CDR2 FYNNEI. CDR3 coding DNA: TGTGCCAGCAGTGCCTCTAGCGGGAGGAACAATGAGCAGTTCTTC. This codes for CASSASSGRNNEQFF. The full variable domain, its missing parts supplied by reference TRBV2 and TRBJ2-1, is EPEVTQTPSHQVTQMGQEVILRCVPISNHLYFYWYRQILGQKVEFLVSFYNNEISEKSEIFDDQFSVERPDGSNFTLKIRSTKLEDSAMYFCASSASSGRNNEQFFGPGTRLTVL.

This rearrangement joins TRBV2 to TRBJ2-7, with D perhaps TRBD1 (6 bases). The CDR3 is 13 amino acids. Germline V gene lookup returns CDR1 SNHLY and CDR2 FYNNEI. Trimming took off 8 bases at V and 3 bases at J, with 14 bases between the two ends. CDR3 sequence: CASLRDTYYEQYF. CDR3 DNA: TGTGCCAGCCTCCGGGACACTTACTACGAGCAGTACTTC.

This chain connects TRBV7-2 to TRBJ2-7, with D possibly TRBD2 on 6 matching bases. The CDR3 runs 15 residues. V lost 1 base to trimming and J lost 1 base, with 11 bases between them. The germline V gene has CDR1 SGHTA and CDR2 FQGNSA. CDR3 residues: CASSLGLGGSYEQYF. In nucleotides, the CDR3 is TGTGCCAGCAGCTTAGGACTTGGGGGGTCCTACGAGCAGTACTTC.

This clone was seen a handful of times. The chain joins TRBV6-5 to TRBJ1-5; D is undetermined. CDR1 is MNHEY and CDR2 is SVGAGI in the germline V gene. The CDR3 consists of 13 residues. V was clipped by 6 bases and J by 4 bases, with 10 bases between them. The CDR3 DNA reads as TGTGCCAGCAGGTGGGATAGGAATCAGCCCCAGCATTTT. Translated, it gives CASRWDRNQPQHF.

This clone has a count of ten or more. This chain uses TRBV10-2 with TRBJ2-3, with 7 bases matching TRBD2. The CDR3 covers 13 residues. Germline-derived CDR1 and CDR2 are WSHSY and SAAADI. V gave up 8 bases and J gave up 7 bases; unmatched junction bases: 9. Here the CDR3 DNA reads TGCGCCAGCCACCAGGGAGGGCCTTATACGCAGTATTTT. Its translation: CASHQGGPYTQYF.

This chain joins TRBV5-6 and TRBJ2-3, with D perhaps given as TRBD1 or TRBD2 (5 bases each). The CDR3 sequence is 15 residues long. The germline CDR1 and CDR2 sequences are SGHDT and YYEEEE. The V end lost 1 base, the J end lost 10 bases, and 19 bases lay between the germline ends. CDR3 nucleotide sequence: TGTGCCAGCAGCTTGATGGGACGGCCCTCGTCGGCGCAGTATTTT. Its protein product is CASSLMGRPSSAQYF.

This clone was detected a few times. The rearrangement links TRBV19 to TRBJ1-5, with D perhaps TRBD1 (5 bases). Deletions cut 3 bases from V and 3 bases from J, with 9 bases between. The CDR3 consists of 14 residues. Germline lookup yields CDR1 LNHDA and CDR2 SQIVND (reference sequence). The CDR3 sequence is CASSMWGDNQPQHF. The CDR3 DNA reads TGTGCCAGTAGTATGTGGGGGGACAATCAGCCCCAGCATTTT.

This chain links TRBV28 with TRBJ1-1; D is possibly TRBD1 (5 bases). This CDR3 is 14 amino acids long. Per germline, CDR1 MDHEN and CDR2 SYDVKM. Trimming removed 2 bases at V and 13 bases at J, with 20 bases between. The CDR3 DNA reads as TGTGCCAGCAGTTTAACAAGCAGGACAAAGGCAGGTTTCTTT. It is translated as CASSLTSRTKAGFF.